These T cell receptor beta chains were read from a single sample in a study of CD8+ T cells in alopecia areata. This table comes from immunoSEQ multiplex PCR, and its TCRdb copy is limited to in-frame clones, with some not included. The profile shows about 100,000 clones, under 60% of them singletons. Material: NKG2D-low CD8+ T cells sorted from blood. The receptors were sampled from a human donor with alopecia areata. CDR3s leave out the opening cysteine and the closing phenylalanine or tryptophan. Fields, in order: D gene, V gene, J gene, CDR3 protein. The D gene is left open where the match is weak.

TRBD2	TRBV13	TRBJ2-7	ASSTGGTYEQY
TRBD2	TRBV2	TRBJ2-7	ASSGSGATYEQY
TRBD2	TRBV7-3	TRBJ2-3	ASSLTSGTYDTQY
TRBD1	TRBV28	TRBJ2-6	ASSPIGQDIGSGANVLT
NA	TRBV5-4	TRBJ2-1	ASSLARLPNEQF
TRBD1	TRBV29-1	TRBJ2-7	SVHLDRGRFYEQY
TRBD2	TRBV5-4	TRBJ2-7	ASSFGRGAYEQY
NA	TRBV13	TRBJ2-2	ASSFLAIRRDTGELF
TRBD2	TRBV25-1	TRBJ2-1	ASSTGLAGPGEQF
TRBD1	TRBV4-1	TRBJ2-7	ASSSEAGGKYEQY
TRBD2	TRBV28	TRBJ2-1	ASSWSSGSYNEQF
TRBD2	TRBV27	TRBJ2-5	ASSPLGTSGQETQY
NA	TRBV5-1	TRBJ2-2	ASSWGGVANTGELF
NA	TRBV29-1	TRBJ2-7	SVSVGDHLYEQY
NA	TRBV7-9	TRBJ2-7	ASTTDNREQY
NA	TRBV7-2	TRBJ2-3	ASSSAETLGGGQY
NA	TRBV29-1	TRBJ2-7	SVEDPLREGASHEQY
NA	TRBV19	TRBJ1-1	ASTAFGVVDEAF
NA	TRBV5-4	TRBJ2-7	ASSLDGGEQY
NA	TRBV28	TRBJ2-3	ASSPSDTQY
TRBD1	TRBV2	TRBJ2-1	ASSELALGQGSEDEQF
TRBD1	TRBV7-2	TRBJ1-4	ASSLGQGREKLF
TRBD2	TRBV9	TRBJ2-3	ASSAGLAGATTDTQY
NA	TRBV7-8	TRBJ2-7	ASSSTAAYEQY
TRBD1	TRBV5-1	TRBJ2-6	ASSLAFRTGGFGANVLT
TRBD1	TRBV28	TRBJ2-7	ASSHGQGQYEQY
NA	TRBV28	TRBJ2-1	ASSPLDEQF
NA	TRBV2	TRBJ2-3	ASSEVRGSGTDTQY
TRBD2	TRBV14	TRBJ2-7	ASSQAATSETVQY
TRBD2	TRBV7-8	TRBJ2-7	ASSAAPSGSRNEQY
NA	TRBV27	TRBJ1-5	ASSIRQFTQPQH
NA	TRBV29-1	TRBJ2-5	SVEPPGLIQETQY
NA	TRBV29-1	TRBJ2-4	SVETQLDHIQY
NA	TRBV19	TRBJ2-7	ASSMADTYEQY
NA	TRBV27	TRBJ2-7	ASSPPGRTRSEQY
NA	TRBV2	TRBJ1-1	ASPRSTEAF
TRBD1	TRBV23-1	TRBJ1-5	ASCKGARHQPQH
NA	TRBV27	TRBJ2-1	AKQVRTDPNQF
TRBD2	TRBV4-1	TRBJ2-7	ASSLTGGRSYEQY
TRBD2	TRBV27	TRBJ2-3	ASSHLLAGDGTDTQY
TRBD1	TRBV23-1	TRBJ1-1	ASSQTYRGVGAF
NA	TRBV13	TRBJ2-7	ASSLGRGSYEQY
TRBD1	TRBV28	TRBJ2-7	ASSSGTGVFYEQY
TRBD2	TRBV27	TRBJ2-7	ASSTRLADTYEQY
NA	TRBV5-1	TRBJ1-1	ASSFRWGNTEAF
NA	TRBV6-5	TRBJ1-1	ASSSWTEAF
NA	TRBV7-9	TRBJ2-3	ASRPRGSTDTQY
TRBD1	TRBV27	TRBJ2-6	ASSLQGARPTPSGANVLT
NA	TRBV7-9	TRBJ2-3	ASSLGWVSTDTQY
NA	TRBV5-6	TRBJ2-1	ASSFVDAAYNEQF
NA	TRBV15	TRBJ2-5	ATSSPGHQETQY
NA	TRBV29-1	TRBJ1-4	SVITNEKLF
NA	TRBV27	TRBJ2-7	ASSKTGIGMGWTPYEQY
NA	TRBV29-1	TRBJ2-7	SVEDTTEGSYEQY
TRBD2	TRBV9	TRBJ2-3	ASSVASGRAPDTQY
TRBD1	TRBV19	TRBJ2-5	ASGAGQAQETQY
NA	TRBV7-9	TRBJ2-7	ASSHHSEQIYEQY